Below are 21 T cell receptor beta chains sequenced from a single sample in a study of spatial heterogeneity in lung cancer. These receptors have no known antigen. Points from the study as a whole: Within tumors, counts of expanded alpha and beta TCRs tracked tumor mutation counts.

Noted time point: sample taken at primary tumor resection. Each CDR3 protein gets one entry after TCRdb re-called the 5' RACE reads with MiXCR. The repertoire holds 15,000 to 20,000 distinct CDR3 sequences, with 7% as singletons. The sample here was lung tumor tissue, taken at surgery. The receptors stem from a female donor with early-stage non-small cell lung cancer.

This clonotype was counted only a few times. The gene calls are TRBV10-3 and TRBJ1-4; a possible D gene is TRBD1 (6 bases). The germline gives CDR1 ENHRY, CDR2 SYGVKD. V was shortened by 4 bases and J by 4 bases, with 16 bases between the two germline ends. The CDR3 is made up of 16 amino acids. The CDR3 coding sequence is TGTGCCATCAGTGCGGGGGGCGAGGGGAATAATGAAAAACTGTTTTTT. Its protein is CAISAGGEGNNEKLFF.

This clonotype showed up many times. The chain has TRBV25-1 and TRBJ1-1, with D perhaps TRBD1 (5 bases). This CDR3 is 14 amino acids long. V dropped 2 bases and J dropped 1 base, with 8 bases sitting between them. CDR1 and CDR2 (germline): MGHDK, SYGVNS. In DNA, the CDR3 is TGTGCCAGCAGTGAAGTGGGGGAGAACACTGAAGCTTTCTTT. Translation: CASSEVGENTEAFF.

This clonotype has a count of ten or more. The chain recombines TRBV29-1 with TRBJ1-2, with 8 bases aligning to TRBD1. CDR3 length: 16 amino acids. Germline V gives CDR1 SQVTM, CDR2 ANQGSEA. Trimming at V came to 3 bases and at J to 4 bases, leaving 13 bases not matched to a gene. The chain's CDR3 is CSVDPSTGERGYGYTF. The CDR3, as DNA: TGCAGCGTTGACCCCTCGACAGGGGAGCGAGGCTATGGCTACACCTTC.

This clonotype was observed a few times. The chain employs TRBV2 and TRBJ2-7, with D tentatively TRBD1 or TRBD2 (6 bases each). Trimming left V 4 bases short and J 0 bases short, with 13 bases between. The CDR3 runs to 15 residues. Germline values: CDR1 SNHLY, CDR2 FYNNEI. The CDR3 nucleotides read TGTGCCAGCAGTGGCGGGACAATCAGCTCCTACGAGCAGTACTTC. Translating it yields CASSGGTISSYEQYF.

The sample holds many counts of this clonotype. This chain joins TRBV7-3 and TRBJ1-2; no clear D gene. Trimming pared 0 bases from V and 8 bases from J, leaving 10 bases between. The CDR3 is made up of 13 amino acids. From germline, CDR1 is SGHTA and CDR2 FQGTGA. DNA for the CDR3: TGTGCCAGCAGCTTAACTCCAGGTTCAGGCTACACCTTC. Protein: CASSLTPGSGYTF.

This clonotype appeared a single time. The rearrangement uses TRBV28 and TRBJ2-5; 8 positions match TRBD1. J gave up 1 base and V 6 bases, and 7 bases lay outside the gene matches. The germline V gene encodes CDR1 MDHEN and CDR2 SYDVKM. This CDR3 is 15 amino acids long. In DNA, the CDR3 is TGTGCCAGCAGCCCGACAGGGGTAGGCCAAGAGACCCAGTACTTC. It specifies CASSPTGVGQETQYF.

The table lists this clonotype with many counts. The gene calls are TRBV6-6 and TRBJ2-3, with D perhaps matching TRBD1 or TRBD2 (5 bases each). The CDR3 is 16 residues long. Germline CDR1 is MNHNY and CDR2 is SVGAGI (reference sequence). Trimming removed 2 bases from V and 4 bases from J, with 16 bases in between. The chain's CDR3 is CASSYARGPGADTQYF. The CDR3 bases are TGTGCCAGCAGTTACGCTAGGGGCCCCGGGGCAGATACGCAGTATTTT.

The table lists this clonotype with a few counts. This rearrangement joins TRBV20-1 to TRBJ1-1; D is unresolved. Germline-derived CDR1 and CDR2 are DFQATT and SNEGSKA (reference sequence). The length of the CDR3 is 14 residues. V lost 1 base, J lost 0 bases, and 9 bases lay in between. The CDR3 nucleotides read TGCAGTGCTAGAGGACGGAACCTGAACACTGAAGCTTTCTTT. It encodes CSARGRNLNTEAFF.

CDR3 coding DNA: TGTGCCAGCAGCCAAGGAGGGGGGCTGTGGATTCAAGCTTTCTTT. It yields the protein CASSQGGGLWIQAFF. The chain uses TRBV3-1 and TRBJ1-1; possibly TRBD1 for D (6 bases). Trimming cost V 1 base and J 9 bases, with 18 bases left between them. Germline loops: CDR1 LGHDT, CDR2 YNNKEL (reference sequence). The CDR3 has 15 amino acids.

This clonotype was counted ten times or more. V is TRBV9 and J is TRBJ2-3, with 11 bases aligning to TRBD2. This CDR3 has 15 residues. Germline CDR1 reads SGDLS; CDR2 reads YYNGEE. The trim removed 2 bases at V and 2 bases at J, leaving 1 base unmatched. The CDR3 DNA is TGTGCCAGCAGCGTGACTAGCGGGGCCACAGATACGCAGTATTTT. It is translated as CASSVTSGATDTQYF.

Details on this clonotype: Just one base apart from a much larger clone, this may be a read error. This chain joins TRBV3-1 and TRBJ1-6, with TRBD1 matching over 10 bases. Germline V gives CDR1 LGHDT, CDR2 YNNKEL (reference sequence). The CDR3 runs to 15 residues. CDR3 sequence (DNA): TGTGCCAGCAGCCAAGGGACAGGGGGAAATTCACTCCTCCACTTT. Protein: CASSQGTGGNSLLHF.

This clonotype was seen ten or more times. V usage is TRBV30 and J usage is TRBJ1-2; a possible D gene is TRBD1 (6 bases). Per the germline V gene, CDR1 is GTSNPN and CDR2 is SVGIG (reference sequence). Trimming removed 2 bases from V and 4 bases from J, with 11 bases in between. The CDR3 spans 13 residues. CDR3 sequence: CAWSPGGIYGYTF. Written as DNA, the CDR3 is TGTGCCTGGAGTCCGGGGGGCATCTATGGCTACACCTTC.

This clonotype was detected ten times or more. The chain has TRBV2 and TRBJ1-2; 8 bases align to TRBD1. The V gene end was trimmed by 6 bases and the J gene end by 0 bases; junction bases not matched to a gene: 3. CDR3 size: 14 residues. CDR1 is SNHLY and CDR2 is FYNNEI in the germline V gene. CDR3 region: CASRGQASNYGYTF. Written as DNA, the CDR3 is TGTGCCAGCAGGGGACAGGCTTCTAACTATGGCTACACCTTC. The full variable domain, with the rest looked up from reference TRBV2 and TRBJ1-2, is EPEVTQTPSHQVTQMGQEVILRCVPISNHLYFYWYRQILGQKVEFLVSFYNNEISEKSEIFDDQFSVERPDGSNFTLKIRSTKLEDSAMYFCASRGQASNYGYTFGSGTRLTVV.

In regard to this clonotype: This may arise from a read error, as a much more abundant clone is one base away. The chain is built from TRBV14 and TRBJ2-3, with a possible D match to TRBD2 (6 bases). CDR3 length equals 14 residues. The germline V gene encodes CDR1 SGHDN and CDR2 FVKESK. This CDR3 is CTSSQRTITDTQYF. Written as DNA, the CDR3 is TGTACCAGCAGCCAAAGGACTATCACAGATACGCAGTATTTT.

J is TRBJ1-2 and V is TRBV10-3; TRBD1 is a possible D gene (6 bases). CDR1 ENHRY and CDR2 SYGVKD come from the germline V gene. The CDR3 spans 13 residues. Trimming cost V 2 bases and J 4 bases, with 8 bases left between them. CDR3 sequence reads: CAISEDRSYGYTF. In nucleotides, the CDR3 is TGTGCCATCAGTGAGGACAGGTCCTATGGCTACACCTTC.

This clonotype was detected many times. The J gene is TRBJ2-3, the V gene TRBV7-2, with TRBD2 identical over 8 bases. V gave up 4 bases and J gave up 2 bases; unmatched junction bases: 5. In germline, CDR1 is SGHTA, CDR2 FQGNSA. The CDR3 has 15 amino acids. The CDR3 nucleotides are TGTGCCAGCAGCTCTCTAGCGGGTGACACAGATACGCAGTATTTT. This codes for CASSSLAGDTDTQYF.

This clonotype was recorded at least ten times. CDR3 nucleotides: TGCAGTGTCCCTTTCGGGTTCACAGATACGCAGTATTTT. This codes for CSVPFGFTDTQYF. The chain is built from TRBV20-1 and TRBJ2-3; no reliable D call. V was pared by 7 bases and J by 2 bases, with 13 bases between. The length of the CDR3 is 13 residues. Germline V gene sequence: CDR1 DFQATT, CDR2 SNEGSKA (reference sequence).

This clonotype was detected ten times or more. The chain is built from TRBV11-2 and TRBJ2-3; D gene ambiguous. CDR1 is SGHAT and CDR2 is FQNNGV in the germline V gene. CDR3 length: 12 amino acids. Trimming removed 5 bases from V and 5 bases from J, with 8 bases in between. This chain's CDR3 is CASSQDGDTQYF. The CDR3 region has the DNA TGTGCCAGCAGCCAAGACGGAGATACGCAGTATTTT.

This clonotype appeared many times. The chain uses TRBV12-3 or TRBV12-4 and TRBJ2-1; D gene ambiguous. V was trimmed by 3 bases and J by 2 bases, leaving 14 bases between them. The CDR3 is 16 amino acids. The CDR3 reads CASSLRDGIPYNEQFF. For the CDR3, the DNA is TGTGCCAGCAGTTTGAGAGACGGTATCCCCTACAATGAGCAGTTCTTC.

This clonotype was found many times. The chain recombines TRBV7-2 with TRBJ2-6; possible D gene TRBD1, 5 bases. The CDR3 sequence is 15 residues long. Per germline, CDR1 SGHTA and CDR2 FQGNSA. Trimming shortened V by 4 bases and J by 2 bases, and 9 bases separated the two germline ends. The CDR3 nucleotides are TGTGCCAGCAGCTCCGACAGAGCTGGGGCCAACGTCCTGACTTTC. This encodes CASSSDRAGANVLTF.

The sample holds many counts of this clonotype. The chain employs TRBV7-9 and TRBJ1-1; the D is unclear. The V and J ends lost 0 bases and 0 bases respectively, with 11 bases between them. This CDR3 region has 16 residues. Germline V CDR1 and CDR2: SEHNR, FQNEAQ (reference sequence). Here the CDR3 DNA reads TGTGCCAGCAGCTTAGCACCGGGAAGCGTGAACACTGAAGCTTTCTTT. Translating it yields CASSLAPGSVNTEAFF.